This T cell receptor beta chain is drawn from a study of cytomegalovirus exposure and HLA in healthy donors. As for the study in general: The study's early data release held 75 million to 95 million unique TCRs from HLA-typed donors.

PCR involved 60 Vbeta and 13 Jbeta primers. Clones were sequenced by immunoSEQ multiplex PCR, and TCRdb holds only the in-frame ones, with some missing. The sample lists roughly 130,000 clones, 75% to 90% occurring once. For this clone: Antigen: not known.

Whole-study results and caveats: A few V segments could not be told apart, such as TRBV6-2 and TRBV6-3, and were left out. Researchers catalogued about 160 TCR beta chains as cytomegalovirus-associated. Cytomegalovirus status was reportedly diagnosed by the classifier with high specificity and sensitivity.

The germline V gene has CDR1 SGHDT and CDR2 YYEEEE. This CDR3 has 13 amino acids. The V end lost 4 bases, the J end lost 4 bases, and 6 bases lay between the germline ends. Sequencing was carried out using PBMCs. This TCR derives from a man aged 40-50 years in good health and CMV-seronegative. The rearrangement links TRBV5-6 to TRBJ2-6; possibly TRBD1 for D (6 bases). CDR3 residues: CASSGGGANVLTF. Here the CDR3 DNA reads TGTGCCAGCAGCGGGGGCGGGGCCAACGTCCTGACTTTC.